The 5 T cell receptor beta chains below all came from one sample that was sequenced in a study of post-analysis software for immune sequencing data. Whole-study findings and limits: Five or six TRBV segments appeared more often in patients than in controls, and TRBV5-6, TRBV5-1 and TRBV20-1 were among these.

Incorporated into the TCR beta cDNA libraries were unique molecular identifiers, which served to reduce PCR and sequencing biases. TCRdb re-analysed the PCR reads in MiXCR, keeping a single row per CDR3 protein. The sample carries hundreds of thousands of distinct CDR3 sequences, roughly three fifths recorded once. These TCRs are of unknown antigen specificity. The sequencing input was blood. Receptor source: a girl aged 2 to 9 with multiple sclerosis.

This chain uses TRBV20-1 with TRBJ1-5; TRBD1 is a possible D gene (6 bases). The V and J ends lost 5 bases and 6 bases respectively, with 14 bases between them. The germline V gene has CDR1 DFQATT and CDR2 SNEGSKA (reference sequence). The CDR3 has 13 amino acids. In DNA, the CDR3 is TGCAGTGCTCCCCGGGCCAGGGGTCAGCCCCAGCATTTT. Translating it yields CSAPRARGQPQHF.

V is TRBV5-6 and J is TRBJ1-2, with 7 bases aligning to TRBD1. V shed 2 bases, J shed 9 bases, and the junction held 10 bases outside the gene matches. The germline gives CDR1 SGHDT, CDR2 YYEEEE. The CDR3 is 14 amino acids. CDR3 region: CASSLTGATLRYTF. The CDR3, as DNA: TGTGCCAGCAGCTTAACAGGGGCCACACTACGCTACACCTTC.

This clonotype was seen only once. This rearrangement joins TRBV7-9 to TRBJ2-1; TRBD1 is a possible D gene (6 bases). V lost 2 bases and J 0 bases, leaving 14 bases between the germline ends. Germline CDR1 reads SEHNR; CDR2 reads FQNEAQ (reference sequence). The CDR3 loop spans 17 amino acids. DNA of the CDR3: TGTGCCAGCAGCTTATACAGAGGGACAAGCTCCTACAATGAGCAGTTCTTC. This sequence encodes CASSLYRGTSSYNEQFF.

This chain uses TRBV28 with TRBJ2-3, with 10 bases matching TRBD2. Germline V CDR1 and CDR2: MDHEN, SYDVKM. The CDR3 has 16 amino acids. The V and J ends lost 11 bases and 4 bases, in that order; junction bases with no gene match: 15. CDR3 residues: CASSIGLAGASDTQYF. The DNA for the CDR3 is TGTGCCTCTTCCATCGGCCTAGCGGGAGCCTCAGATACGCAGTATTTT.

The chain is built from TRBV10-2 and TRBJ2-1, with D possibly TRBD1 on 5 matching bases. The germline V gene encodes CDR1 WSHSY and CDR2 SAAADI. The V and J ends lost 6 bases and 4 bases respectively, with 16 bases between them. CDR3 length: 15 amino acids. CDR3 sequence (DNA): TGCGCCAGCAGAGGGAACAAGGGGTTGTACAATGAGCAGTTCTTC. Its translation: CASRGNKGLYNEQFF.